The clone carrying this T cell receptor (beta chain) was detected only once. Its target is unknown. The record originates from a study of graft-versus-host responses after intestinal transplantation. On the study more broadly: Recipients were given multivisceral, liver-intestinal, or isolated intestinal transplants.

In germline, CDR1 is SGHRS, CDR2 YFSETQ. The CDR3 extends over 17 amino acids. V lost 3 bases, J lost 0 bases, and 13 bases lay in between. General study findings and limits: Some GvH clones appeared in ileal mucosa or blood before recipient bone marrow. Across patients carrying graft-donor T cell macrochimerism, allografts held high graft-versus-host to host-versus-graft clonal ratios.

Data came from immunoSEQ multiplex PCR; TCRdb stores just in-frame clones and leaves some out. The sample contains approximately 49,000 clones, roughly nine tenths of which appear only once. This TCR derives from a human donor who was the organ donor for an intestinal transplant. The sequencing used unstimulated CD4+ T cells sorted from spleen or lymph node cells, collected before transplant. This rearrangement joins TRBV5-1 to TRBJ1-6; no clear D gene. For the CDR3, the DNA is TGCGCCAGCAGCTCGGCGGGGAGTGGCTCCTATAATTCACCCCTCCACTTT. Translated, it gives CASSSAGSGSYNSPLHF.